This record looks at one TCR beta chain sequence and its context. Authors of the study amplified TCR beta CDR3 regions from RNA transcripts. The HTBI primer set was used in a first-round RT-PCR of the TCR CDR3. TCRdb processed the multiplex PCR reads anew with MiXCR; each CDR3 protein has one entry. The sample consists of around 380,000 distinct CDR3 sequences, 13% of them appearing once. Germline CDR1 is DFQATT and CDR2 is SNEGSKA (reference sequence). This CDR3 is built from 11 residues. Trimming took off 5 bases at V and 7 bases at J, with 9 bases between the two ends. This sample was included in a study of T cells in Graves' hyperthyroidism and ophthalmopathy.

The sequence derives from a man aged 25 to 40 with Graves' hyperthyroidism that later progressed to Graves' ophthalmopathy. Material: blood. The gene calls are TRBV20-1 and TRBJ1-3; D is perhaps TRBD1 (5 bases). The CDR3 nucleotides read TGCAGTGCTTTCCAGGGTAACACCATATATTTT. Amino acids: CSAFQGNTIYF.